A single sample gave rise to the 31 T cell receptor beta chains below, sequenced in a study of blood T cell repertoires in COVID-19. Sequencing was performed with immunoSEQ multiplex PCR; in TCRdb, only in-frame clones are kept and a portion is missing. This table has roughly 140,000 clones, 88% appearing once. The sample comprised peripheral blood. All receptors derive from a man aged 50-60 years with active or convalescent COVID-19.

The chain combines TRBV28 with TRBJ1-2; D perhaps matches TRBD1 (5 bases). V gave up 7 bases and J gave up 5 bases, with 11 bases separating them. The CDR3 spans 12 residues. CDR1 MDHEN and CDR2 SYDVKM come from the germline V gene. As DNA, the CDR3 is TGTGCCAGCACGACAGATCTATATGGCTACACCTTC. This codes for CASTTDLYGYTF.

This chain uses TRBV6-6 with TRBJ2-5, with D possibly TRBD2 on 6 matching bases. Germline V CDR1 and CDR2: MNHNY, SVGAGI (reference sequence). Trimming took 6 bases from V and 2 from J, leaving 13 bases between them. This CDR3 is 14 amino acids long. This chain's CDR3 is CASRRAGTQETQYF. For the CDR3, the DNA is TGTGCCAGCAGAAGGGCCGGGACTCAAGAGACCCAGTACTTC.

The chain recombines TRBV4-2 with TRBJ2-7; a possible D gene is TRBD2 (6 bases). The CDR3 spans 13 residues. The germline V gene has CDR1 LGHNA and CDR2 YNFKEQ. Trimming took off 1 base at V and 2 bases at J, with 6 bases between the two ends. The CDR3 DNA is TGTGCCAGCAGCCAAGGGGGGGCCTACGAGCAGTACTTC. Translation: CASSQGGAYEQYF.

This clone was counted only a few times. CDR3 sequence reads: CASRARGFSSGNTIYF. CDR3 DNA: TGTGCCAGCAGAGCCCGGGGGTTTTCATCTGGAAACACCATATATTTT. V usage is TRBV2 and J usage is TRBJ1-3; a possible D gene is TRBD1 (5 bases). CDR3 length: 16 residues. The V and J ends lost 6 bases and 1 base respectively, with 16 bases between them. Germline loops: CDR1 SNHLY, CDR2 FYNNEI.

The chain is built from TRBV5-1 and TRBJ2-1, with 7 nucleotides matching TRBD2. Germline trimming cut 5 bases from V and 4 bases from J; bases unmatched to any gene: 15. Germline V gene data show CDR1 as SGHRS and CDR2 as YFSETQ. The CDR3 is made up of 17 amino acids. CDR3 residues: CASSSTPAGAGYNEQFF. Here the CDR3 DNA reads TGCGCCAGCAGTTCCACCCCCGCCGGAGCGGGATACAATGAGCAGTTCTTC.

This rearrangement joins TRBV28 to TRBJ2-1, with 11 nucleotides matching TRBD2. The CDR3 is made up of 14 amino acids. Germline V gene lookup returns CDR1 MDHEN and CDR2 SYDVKM. After removal of 6 bases from V and 8 bases from J, the junction contained 6 bases not matched to a gene. The CDR3 DNA is TGTGCCAGCAGCCTACTAGCGGGAGACGATGAGCAGTTCTTC. Amino acid sequence: CASSLLAGDDEQFF.

To note about this clone: No conserved phenylalanine or tryptophan ends this CDR3, so it is likely a read error. No DNA is shown, since the ends of the CDR3 on it are uncertain; the CDR3 is the one TCRdb lists. The chain has TRBV5-1 and TRBJ1-4. The V gene's germline CDR1 is SGHRS and CDR2 YFSETQ. Counting both end residues, the CDR3 totals 10 amino acids. CDR3 sequence reads: CASSLRGPKA.

The rearrangement uses TRBV28 and TRBJ2-5; 8 bases align to TRBD1. V trimming: 8 bases; J trimming: 0 bases; junction bases outside the gene matches: 14. This CDR3 is built from 17 residues. Germline CDR1 MDHEN, CDR2 SYDVKM. In DNA form, the CDR3 reads TGTGCCAGCTCCATCGGGCAGGGGGCTTCCTACCAAGAGACCCAGTACTTC. It yields the protein CASSIGQGASYQETQYF.

The V gene is TRBV7-2, the J gene TRBJ2-7, with D maybe TRBD2 (6 bases). Germline V lookup: CDR1 SGHTA, CDR2 FQGNSA. CDR3 length equals 15 residues. The ends were cut back, 5 bases at V and 3 bases at J, with 17 bases in the middle. DNA for the CDR3: TGTGCCAGCAGCCAGACGTCGGGAGAGGTCTACGAGCAGTACTTC. Translation: CASSQTSGEVYEQYF.

This rearrangement joins TRBV6-5 to TRBJ2-7; D is undetermined. The CDR3 consists of 14 residues. Trimming cost V 6 bases and J 1 base, with 13 bases left between them. Germline CDR1 is MNHEY and CDR2 is SVGAGI. The CDR3 loop is CASSPFSESYEQYF. For the CDR3, the DNA is TGTGCCAGCAGCCCGTTCTCTGAGTCCTACGAGCAGTACTTC.

This chain connects TRBV18 to TRBJ2-2, with no clear D. Looked up from germline, CDR1 is KGHSH and CDR2 is LQKENI. Trimming removed 2 bases from V and 1 base from J, with 8 bases in between. This CDR3 has 15 residues. The chain's CDR3 is CASSPLAGNTGELFF. CDR3 bases: TGTGCCAGCTCACCATTGGCAGGGAACACCGGGGAGCTGTTTTTT. Using reference TRBV18 and TRBJ2-2 for the parts outside the CDR3, the full variable domain is NAGVMQNPRHLVRRRGQEARLRCSPMKGHSHVYWYRQLPEEGLKFMVYLQKENIIDESGMPKERFSAEFPKEGPSILRIQQVVRGDSAAYFCASSPLAGNTGELFFGEGSRLTVL.

This chain connects TRBV6-4 to TRBJ2-5; maybe TRBD1 (6 bases). V dropped 8 bases and J dropped 4 bases, with 20 bases sitting between them. Germline V lookup: CDR1 MRHNA, CDR2 SNTAGT. The CDR3 length is 15 residues. The CDR3 sequence is CASEAPDRFGETQYF. The CDR3 region has the DNA TGTGCCAGCGAGGCCCCCGACAGGTTCGGAGAGACCCAGTACTTC.

The chain uses TRBV6-2 or TRBV6-3 and TRBJ1-2; 10 nucleotides agree with TRBD1. This CDR3 contains 16 residues. V shed 3 bases and J 7 bases; nucleotides not matched to a gene: 11. Germline V lookup: CDR1 MNHEY, CDR2 SVGEGT. CDR3 amino acids: CASSYFETGGAGGYTF. The CDR3 bases are TGTGCCAGCAGTTATTTCGAGACAGGGGGCGCAGGTGGCTACACCTTC.

This clone was found once. The rearrangement uses TRBV16 and TRBJ1-2; TRBD1 aligns across 8 bases. Germline CDR1 reads KGHSY; CDR2 reads FQNENV. V lost 4 bases and J lost 5; bases outside the gene matches: 6. The CDR3 consists of 14 residues. The CDR3 protein is CASSRPDRDYGYTF. The DNA of the CDR3 is TGTGCCAGCAGCCGCCCGGACAGGGATTATGGCTACACCTTC.

The chain combines TRBV19 with TRBJ1-5, with 7 positions matching TRBD1. The germline CDR1 and CDR2 sequences are LNHDA and SQIVND (reference sequence). The CDR3 is 16 amino acids. Trimming at V came to 3 bases and at J to 6 bases, leaving 11 bases not matched to a gene. CDR3 sequence reads: CASSMADRDNGQPQHF. CDR3 bases: TGTGCCAGTAGTATGGCTGACAGGGATAACGGTCAGCCCCAGCATTTT.

This clone was observed a single time. The chain links TRBV18 to TRBJ1-4; D might be TRBD1 (5 bases). V lost 0 bases and J 8 bases, leaving 22 bases between the germline ends. Germline V gene data show CDR1 as KGHSH and CDR2 as LQKENI. This CDR3 spans 18 amino acids. The CDR3 protein is CASSPPNGGTGWREKLFF. CDR3 bases: TGTGCCAGCTCACCACCTAACGGCGGGACCGGTTGGAGAGAAAAACTGTTTTTT.

The rearrangement joins TRBV6-5 to TRBJ1-4; TRBD1 matches 9 bases. Germline V CDR1 and CDR2: MNHEY, SVGAGI. V lost 8 bases to trimming and J lost 6 bases; unmatched junction nucleotides: 4. This CDR3 is built from 13 residues. The CDR3 is CASERDRDEKLFF. CDR3 coding DNA: TGTGCCAGCGAACGGGACAGGGATGAAAAACTGTTTTTT.

The V and J genes are TRBV7-9 and TRBJ1-1; possible D gene TRBD1, 5 bases. The V gene's germline CDR1 is SEHNR and CDR2 FQNEAQ (reference sequence). Trimming cost V 5 bases and J 10 bases, with 14 bases left between them. The length of the CDR3 is 12 residues. This CDR3 reads CASSPTRRVAFF. As DNA, the CDR3 is TGTGCCAGCAGCCCAACCCGCAGGGTAGCTTTCTTT.

This rearrangement joins TRBV5-1 to TRBJ2-7, with unresolved D. Trimming stripped 0 bases from V and 1 base from J, with 5 bases between. This CDR3 spans 13 amino acids. Germline loops: CDR1 SGHRS, CDR2 YFSETQ. The CDR3 bases are TGCGCCAGCAGCTTGGGGGCTTCCTACGAGCAGTACTTC. It is translated as CASSLGASYEQYF.

V gene TRBV28 combines with J gene TRBJ1-5, with TRBD1 matching over 10 bases. Germline V gene data show CDR1 as MDHEN and CDR2 as SYDVKM. J gave up 10 bases and V 10 bases, and 22 bases lay outside the gene matches. The CDR3 has 17 residues. The CDR3 region is CATVAVSSLDRGRPQHF. The DNA for the CDR3 is TGTGCCACCGTCGCCGTTTCGTCCTTAGACAGGGGGCGACCCCAGCATTTT.

The V gene is TRBV28, the J gene TRBJ1-1; D unresolved. The length of the CDR3 is 11 residues. V dropped 10 bases and J dropped 3 bases, with 9 bases sitting between them. Germline V gene sequence: CDR1 MDHEN, CDR2 SYDVKM. CDR3 nucleotides: TGTGCCACCTGGGGAGACACTGAAGCTTTCTTT. This codes for CATWGDTEAFF.

This rearrangement joins TRBV2 to TRBJ2-7, with D possibly matching TRBD2 (5 bases). The CDR3 runs 11 residues. V lost 6 bases to trimming and J lost 7 bases, with 10 bases between them. The germline V gene encodes CDR1 SNHLY and CDR2 FYNNEI. The DNA for the CDR3 is TGTGCCAGCAGAGCGGAACGGGAGCAGTACTTC. This gives the protein CASRAEREQYF.

The V and J genes are TRBV6-2 or TRBV6-3 and TRBJ1-2; 7 nucleotides agree with TRBD1. V shed 5 bases, J shed 6 bases, and the junction held 9 bases outside the gene matches. CDR1 and CDR2 from the germline V gene are MNHEY and SVGEGT. The CDR3 length is 14 residues. In DNA, the CDR3 is TGTGCCAGCAGTCGTACAGGGGAGAAGAATGGCTACACCTTC. This sequence encodes CASSRTGEKNGYTF.

In this sample, this clone turned up a few times. This chain joins TRBV6-2 or TRBV6-3 and TRBJ2-7; 13 nucleotides line up with TRBD2. The germline V gene encodes CDR1 MNHEY and CDR2 SVGEGT. The CDR3 totals 16 residues. The V and J ends lost 6 bases and 0 bases, in that order; junction bases with no gene match: 5. CDR3 DNA sequence: TGTGCCAGCAGCCCCGGGACTAGCGGGATCTCCTACGAGCAGTACTTC. Its protein product is CASSPGTSGISYEQYF.

The CDR3: CASSRFGTQTYEQYF. For the CDR3, the DNA is TGTGCCAGTAGTCGATTCGGGACACAAACCTACGAGCAGTACTTC. This rearrangement joins TRBV19 to TRBJ2-7, with TRBD1 as a possible D gene (6 bases). This CDR3 is built from 15 residues. The germline V gene has CDR1 LNHDA and CDR2 SQIVND (reference sequence). Trimming cost V 5 bases and J 2 bases, with 16 bases left between them.

With regard to this clone: One end of the junction does not line up with germline, which may come from a read error. The chain has TRBV27 and TRBJ1-6; the D is unclear. This CDR3 has 15 amino acids. The germline gives CDR1 MNHEY, CDR2 SMNVEV (reference sequence). The CDR3 DNA is TGTGCCAGCAGTTTTCTAAGCTCCTATAATTCACCCCCCCACTTT. Its translation: CASSFLSSYNSPPHF.

The chain links TRBV28 to TRBJ2-7; 7 nucleotides agree with TRBD2. V lost 10 bases and J lost 6; bases outside the gene matches: 15. Germline lookup yields CDR1 MDHEN and CDR2 SYDVKM. The CDR3 spans 14 residues. In nucleotides, the CDR3 is TGTGCCACTGGACCGGGGGGTCGAAGGACCGAGCAGTACTTC. It yields the protein CATGPGGRRTEQYF.

The gene calls are TRBV3-1 (or the pseudogene TRBV3-2) and TRBJ1-1, with D uncertain. The CDR3 has 14 amino acids. Trimming took off 0 bases at V and 4 bases at J, with 9 bases between the two ends. Looked up from germline, CDR1 is LGHDT and CDR2 is YNNKEL (reference sequence). The CDR3 DNA follows: TGTGCCAGCAGCCAAGATCGGAGTGGCACTGAAGCTTTCTTT. Residues: CASSQDRSGTEAFF.

The gene calls are TRBV12-3 or TRBV12-4 and TRBJ1-1, with unresolved D. The CDR3 runs 11 residues. The V gene lost 6 bases and the J gene lost 5 bases, with 7 bases spanning the gap. CDR3 DNA sequence: TGTGCCAGCAGAGTGAGGACTGAAGCTTTCTTT. Translation gives CASRVRTEAFF.

The chain carries TRBV30 and TRBJ1-1; the D gene is possibly TRBD1 (6 bases). V was clipped by 0 bases and J by 6 bases, with 8 bases between them. CDR3 length: 12 residues. Looked up from germline, CDR1 is GTSNPN and CDR2 is SVGIG (reference sequence). The CDR3 reads CAWSVRTAEAFF. The CDR3 coding sequence is TGTGCCTGGAGTGTACGGACAGCTGAAGCTTTCTTT.

This chain connects TRBV19 to TRBJ2-2; 7 bases agree with TRBD1. The germline gives CDR1 LNHDA, CDR2 SQIVND (reference sequence). The ends lost 7 bases at V and 3 bases at J; junction bases unmatched: 8. The CDR3 contains 15 residues. In nucleotides, the CDR3 is TGTGCCAGTAATGACAGGGTTGAGGACACCGGGGAGCTGTTTTTT. Its protein product is CASNDRVEDTGELFF.